A single sample is the source of the 27 T cell receptor beta chains below, sequenced in a study of shared clonotypes between healthy human individuals (dated by TCRdb to between 2020 and 2021). CD8 naive samples were obtained by positive selection for CCR7 among CD45RO-negative cells, yielding a CD45RA+CCR7+ population from which TemRA cells were excluded. Library preparation employed the immunoSEQ multiplex PCR assay. The source is immuneACCESS, and TCRdb retained only in-frame sequences with V and J called. Part of the clones is not carried over; for the studies checked, unresolved V genes explain less than half of this, and the remainder is unexplained. For this sample the table gives around 2.1 million clones, of which just over 90% were detected only once. The top ten clonotypes cover roughly 1.7% of the sample. Sequenced input: naive CD8+ T cells from PBMCs. The label giving this sample's cell subset or site can be read as: CD45RA+CCR7+. These receptors were obtained from a man in his late teens or twenties in good health. Some clones in this sample may be carry-over from other donors' samples.

This sequence joins TRBV27 and TRBJ1-5; 7 bases are a match to TRBD1. This CDR3 is 17 amino acids long. Germline CDR1 is MNHEY and CDR2 is SMNVEV (reference sequence). V gave up 2 bases and J gave up 1 base; unmatched junction bases: 8. The CDR3 DNA reads as TGTGCCAGCAGTTTAAAACAGGGGTTGGGGAGCAATCAGCCCCAGCATTTT. Translated: CASSLKQGLGSNQPQHF.

CDR3 region: CASSLTGTGVEYGYTF. In nucleotides, the CDR3 is TGCGCCAGCAGCTTGACCGGGACAGGGGTCGAATATGGCTACACCTTC. This chain uses TRBV5-1 with TRBJ1-2; 10 positions agree with TRBD1. Unmatched junction bases numbered 8, after V lost 1 base and J lost 5 bases. CDR1 is SGHRS and CDR2 is YFSETQ in the germline V gene. This CDR3 spans 16 amino acids.

CDR3 nucleotides: TGTGCCAGCAGCCTCGGACTAGGGAGCAATGAGCAGTTCTTC. It codes for CASSLGLGSNEQFF. The chain joins TRBV6-6 to TRBJ2-1; TRBD2 matches at 7 bases. The CDR3 loop spans 14 amino acids. Germline V lookup: CDR1 MNHNY, CDR2 SVGAGI (reference sequence). V shed 6 bases and J 6 bases; nucleotides not matched to a gene: 8.

The chain employs TRBV5-4 and TRBJ1-2; D is undetermined. The germline V gene encodes CDR1 SGHNT and CDR2 YYREEE (reference sequence). The CDR3 totals 13 residues. The ends were cut back, 2 bases at V and 3 bases at J, with 8 bases in the middle. The CDR3 is CASSFDAYYGYTF. The DNA of the CDR3 is TGTGCCAGCAGCTTTGACGCGTACTATGGCTACACCTTC.

This clone came up once. Other DNA sequences within the sample encode an identical CDR3. The V call is TRBV28, the J call TRBJ2-7; 7 positions agree with TRBD1. The trim removed 3 bases at V and 2 bases at J, leaving 4 bases unmatched. The CDR3 has 14 residues. The germline V gene encodes CDR1 MDHEN and CDR2 SYDVKM. The CDR3 loop is CASSFGTATYEQYF. In DNA, the CDR3 is TGTGCCAGCAGTTTCGGGACAGCAACCTACGAGCAGTACTTC.

As for this clone: Other DNA sequences of this sample code for an identical CDR3. The rearrangement uses TRBV7-9 and TRBJ1-5; D remains unclear. Germline V CDR1 and CDR2: SEHNR, FQNEAQ (reference sequence). This CDR3 is built from 13 residues. V was cut by 1 base and J by 7 bases, with 8 bases left in between. This CDR3 reads CASSLGGGQPQHF. The CDR3 DNA reads as TGTGCCAGCAGCTTAGGGGGTGGGCAGCCCCAGCATTTT.

About this clone: This CDR3 is also generated by other DNA sequences in the sample. The V gene is TRBV9, the J gene TRBJ2-7; TRBD2 agrees at 7 bases. The J segment lost 2 bases and the V segment lost 4 bases, leaving 6 bases of the junction unmatched. This CDR3 comprises 14 residues. Germline CDR1 reads SGDLS; CDR2 reads YYNGEE. The CDR3 protein is CASSSGGLTYEQYF. Here the CDR3 DNA reads TGTGCCAGCAGCTCCGGGGGGTTAACCTACGAGCAGTACTTC.

The genes are TRBV19 and TRBJ2-5; 10 positions match TRBD2. The CDR3 runs to 17 residues. Germline CDR1 reads LNHDA; CDR2 reads SQIVND (reference sequence). The trim removed 5 bases at V and 4 bases at J, leaving 13 bases unmatched. CDR3 residues: CASSAEGLAGEGETQYF. For the CDR3, the DNA is TGTGCCAGTAGTGCCGAAGGGCTAGCGGGAGAAGGAGAGACCCAGTACTTC. Looking up the rest from reference TRBV19 and TRBJ2-5 gives the full variable domain: DGGITQSPKYLFRKEGQNVTLSCEQNLNHDAMYWYRQDPGQGLRLIYYSQIVNDFQKGDIAEGYSVSREKKESFPLTVTSAQKNPTAFYLCASSAEGLAGEGETQYFGPGTRLLVL.

The chain is built from TRBV4-1 and TRBJ2-1; TRBD2 agrees at 10 bases. The CDR3 covers 16 residues. J was trimmed by 9 bases and V by 4 bases; bases with no gene match: 12. Looked up from germline, CDR1 is MGHRA and CDR2 is YSYEKL. The chain's CDR3 is CASSLRTLAGDAEQFF. DNA of the CDR3: TGCGCCAGCAGCCTACGGACCCTAGCGGGAGATGCTGAGCAGTTCTTC.

The chain carries TRBV6-4 and TRBJ2-1; D is perhaps TRBD1 (6 bases). Germline V CDR1 and CDR2: MRHNA, SNTAGT. Trimming took off 2 bases at V and 9 bases at J, with 8 bases between the two ends. The CDR3 totals 12 residues. The CDR3 bases are TGTGCCAGCAGTGACGCAGGGGCTGAGCAGTTCTTC. Protein sequence: CASSDAGAEQFF.

J is TRBJ2-1 and V is TRBV7-9, with TRBD2 matching 12 bases. Trimming cost V 7 bases and J 5 bases; bases outside gene matches: 15. This CDR3 contains 18 residues. Germline lookup yields CDR1 SEHNR and CDR2 FQNEAQ (reference sequence). CDR3 DNA sequence: TGTGCCAGCACCAAACCCGAATTGGGACTAGCGGGTGACAATGAGCAGTTCTTC. The encoded protein is CASTKPELGLAGDNEQFF.

The genes are TRBV6-6 and TRBJ1-2; D is uncertain. The CDR3 consists of 13 residues. Germline lookup yields CDR1 MNHNY and CDR2 SVGAGI (reference sequence). With 1 base removed from V and 6 bases from J, the gap between germline ends came to 9 bases. The CDR3 region is CASSYWERDGYTF. In DNA, the CDR3 is TGTGCCAGCAGTTACTGGGAACGGGATGGCTACACCTTC.

The V gene is TRBV28, the J gene TRBJ1-2; D unclear. The CDR3 extends over 10 amino acids. Germline loops: CDR1 MDHEN, CDR2 SYDVKM. The V end lost 8 bases, the J end lost 10 bases, and 11 bases lay between the germline ends. As DNA, the CDR3 is TGTGCCAGCGGCCCAGCCTTCTACACCTTC. Translated: CASGPAFYTF.

Remarks on this clone: At the DNA level, this CDR3 is encoded by other sequences in the same sample as well. The chain is built from TRBV10-1 and TRBJ1-1; D is possibly TRBD1 (5 bases). Germline V gene sequence: CDR1 WNHNN, CDR2 SYGVQD (reference sequence). The V end was cut by 2 bases, the J end by 1 base, with 5 bases between. The CDR3 has 13 residues. This CDR3 reads CASSETGNTEAFF. The DNA for the CDR3 is TGCGCCAGCAGTGAGACAGGGAACACTGAAGCTTTCTTT.

The chain uses TRBV7-6 and TRBJ1-1; 8 nucleotides align to TRBD1. The germline CDR1 and CDR2 sequences are SGHVS and FNYEAQ. J gave up 5 bases and V 9 bases, and 17 bases lay outside the gene matches. The CDR3 is 16 amino acids. The CDR3 sequence: CASSTPLTGGGTEAFF. The CDR3 bases are TGTGCCAGTTCTACTCCCCTAACAGGGGGAGGTACTGAAGCTTTCTTT.

The chain is built from TRBV7-9 and TRBJ2-1; 16 bases fit TRBD2. The germline V gene encodes CDR1 SEHNR and CDR2 FQNEAQ (reference sequence). The CDR3 length is 17 residues. The J segment lost 7 bases and the V segment lost 10 bases, leaving 13 bases of the junction unmatched. Written as DNA, the CDR3 is TGTGCCATGGGACTAGCGGGAGGGCCAGGTACCCCAAATGAGCAGTTCTTC. Encoded protein: CAMGLAGGPGTPNEQFF.

The rearrangement links TRBV5-6 to TRBJ2-2, with TRBD1 as a possible D gene (6 bases). Trimming stripped 7 bases from V and 6 bases from J, with 16 bases between. Germline-derived CDR1 and CDR2 are SGHDT and YYEEEE. The CDR3 sequence is 14 residues long. CDR3 bases: TGTGCCAGCCAGACACAGGGAAGTGCCGGGGAGCTGTTTTTT. Translated: CASQTQGSAGELFF.

The rearrangement links TRBV29-1 to TRBJ2-6, with 9 positions matching TRBD1. Germline CDR1 is SQVTM and CDR2 is ANQGSEA. There are 18 residues in the CDR3. With 2 bases clipped from V and 2 bases from J, the junction kept 10 bases outside the gene matches. The CDR3 loop is CSVESGTGLSPGANVLTF. The CDR3 DNA reads TGCAGCGTTGAATCCGGGACAGGGTTGTCGCCTGGGGCCAACGTCCTGACTTTC. Looking up the rest from reference TRBV29-1 and TRBJ2-6 gives the full variable domain: SAVISQKPSRDICQRGTSLTIQCQVDSQVTMMFWYRQQPGQSLTLIATANQGSEATYESGFVIDKFPISRPNLTFSTLTVSNMSPEDSSIYLCSVESGTGLSPGANVLTFGAGSRLTVL.

The chain combines TRBV9 with TRBJ1-2; D may be TRBD1 (6 bases). Deletions cut 7 bases from V and 8 bases from J, with 21 bases between. Per germline, CDR1 SGDLS and CDR2 YYNGEE. The CDR3 is 14 residues long. The CDR3 nucleotides are TGTGCCAGCTCCAATCGAGATCAGGGGAACGGCTACACCTTC. Protein sequence: CASSNRDQGNGYTF.

This clone occurred a few times. The V gene is TRBV9, the J gene TRBJ1-3; D uncertain. CDR3 length equals 15 residues. The V end was cut by 4 bases, the J end by 1 base, with 12 bases between. Germline V CDR1 and CDR2: SGDLS, YYNGEE. CDR3 sequence (DNA): TGTGCCAGCAGCCCCCCGGGCGGATCTGGAAACACCATATATTTT. It codes for CASSPPGGSGNTIYF.

This chain joins TRBV7-2 and TRBJ1-4; possibly TRBD1 for D (5 bases). Trimming removed 1 base at V and 3 bases at J, with 9 bases between. CDR1 and CDR2 (germline): SGHTA, FQGNSA. The CDR3 extends over 15 amino acids. CDR3 sequence (DNA): TGTGCCAGCAGCTTAGTAGGGGCGGCTAATGAAAAACTGTTTTTT. As protein: CASSLVGAANEKLFF.

The V and J genes are TRBV4-3 and TRBJ2-3, with a weak D call TRBD2 (6 bases). V dropped 1 base and J dropped 1 base, with 9 bases sitting between them. From germline, CDR1 is LGHNA and CDR2 YSLEER. The CDR3 runs 15 residues. The CDR3 protein is CASSQVSGGTDTQYF. The CDR3 DNA follows: TGCGCCAGCAGCCAAGTTTCGGGGGGCACAGATACGCAGTATTTT.

This chain uses TRBV19 with TRBJ1-1, with D unresolved. Germline CDR1 reads LNHDA; CDR2 reads SQIVND (reference sequence). V was cut by 6 bases and J by 1 base, with 12 bases left in between. This CDR3 region has 14 residues. The CDR3 protein is CASRSRQGNTEAFF. CDR3 bases: TGTGCCAGTAGATCAAGGCAAGGGAACACTGAAGCTTTCTTT.

The chain recombines TRBV5-8 with TRBJ2-7; D call uncertain. The V and J ends lost 4 bases and 4 bases respectively, with 6 bases between them. Germline CDR1 SGHTS, CDR2 YDEGEE. This CDR3 region has 11 residues. CDR3 coding DNA: TGTGCCAGCAGCGACGGTTACGAGCAGTACTTC. Translation gives CASSDGYEQYF. Based on the CDR3 plus reference TRBV5-8 and TRBJ2-7, the full variable domain is EAGVTQSPTHLIKTRGQQATLRCSPISGHTSVYWYQQALGLGLQFLLWYDEGEERNRGNFPPRFSGRQFPNYSSELNVNALELEDSALYLCASSDGYEQYFGPGTRLTVT.

On this clone itself: Other nucleotide sequences from this sample produce the same CDR3. V and J are TRBV28 and TRBJ1-5; D is ambiguous. Trimming removed 1 base from V and 0 bases from J, with 7 bases in between. This CDR3 comprises 15 residues. The germline gives CDR1 MDHEN, CDR2 SYDVKM. The CDR3 region is CASSLFPDSNQPQHF. In nucleotides, the CDR3 is TGTGCCAGCAGTTTATTTCCAGATAGCAATCAGCCCCAGCATTTT.

The V call is TRBV10-3, the J call TRBJ2-1; D is uncertain. Looked up from germline, CDR1 is ENHRY and CDR2 is SYGVKD. V was pared by 4 bases and J by 9 bases, with 7 bases between. The CDR3 runs 11 residues. The CDR3 reads CAISVIGEQFF. Here the CDR3 DNA reads TGTGCCATCAGTGTAATTGGTGAGCAGTTCTTC.

CDR3 protein: CASSLQGPREKLFF. In nucleotides, the CDR3 is TGTGCCAGCAGCCTACAGGGGCCGAGGGAAAAACTGTTTTTT. This rearrangement joins TRBV7-9 to TRBJ1-4; 7 positions agree with TRBD1. CDR1 and CDR2 from the germline V gene are SEHNR and FQNEAQ (reference sequence). The CDR3 is 14 amino acids. V lost 5 bases and J lost 8; bases outside the gene matches: 8.